This TCR beta chain derives from a study of blood T cell repertoires in COVID-19. Study as a whole: Collection of acute and convalescent COVID-19 samples took place in the United States, Italy and Spain.

Per the original data handling: The authors estimated nucleated cell counts from reference gene primer amplification. Profiling relied on immunoSEQ multiplex PCR, and the TCRdb table lists in-frame clones only, not all of them. V, J and clone size reflect that table, while D and trimming were determined from the DNA. The sample records approximately 120,000 clones, less than 90% being singletons. In the case of this clone: Other nucleotide sequences from this sample produce the same CDR3.

This CDR3 contains 14 residues. The V gene lost 3 bases and the J gene lost 1 base, with 7 bases spanning the gap. CDR1 and CDR2 (germline): KGHSH, LQKENI. The chain has TRBV18 and TRBJ1-5; TRBD1 might be the D (5 bases). The source is a woman aged 80 or older with acute or convalescent COVID-19. The specimen sequenced was peripheral blood. The CDR3 coding sequence is TGTGCCAGCTCACCCGGACAAAGCAATCAGCCCCAGCATTTT. This gives the protein CASSPGQSNQPQHF.